These 26 T cell receptor beta chains came from one sample sequenced in a study of identical twins. TCRdb used MiXCR to reprocess the 5' RACE reads, holding one entry per CDR3 protein. The sample holds fewer than 350,000 distinct CDR3 sequences; about 8% are singletons and the top ten take approximately 2%. In addition, the sample was reused for a study of yellow fever vaccine responses in identical twins.

The source material was memory (CD45RO+) T cells sorted from blood. All receptors come from a woman aged 18-29 years in good health.

The sample holds many counts of this clonotype. This chain joins TRBV5-1 and TRBJ2-5; D is uncertain. Trimming removed 4 bases from V and 4 bases from J, with 5 bases in between. CDR3 length: 11 amino acids. Per germline, CDR1 SGHRS and CDR2 YFSETQ. This CDR3 is CASSASETQYF. The CDR3 bases are TGCGCCAGCAGCGCCTCAGAGACCCAGTACTTC.

Notes on this clonotype: A single base separates this from a much larger clone, so it may be a read error. V and J are TRBV20-1 and TRBJ2-1; a weak D match, TRBD2 (6 bases). Germline CDR1 and CDR2: DFQATT and SNEGSKA (reference sequence). Trimming removed 2 bases from V and 0 bases from J, with 8 bases in between. The CDR3 length is 14 residues. CDR3 amino acids: CSARMGGSYNEQFF. The CDR3 nucleotides read TGCAGTGCTAGAATGGGGGGCTCCTACAATGAGCAGTTCTTC.

This clonotype occurred many times. The genes are TRBV29-1 and TRBJ2-5, with D maybe TRBD2 (6 bases). Germline V gene data show CDR1 as SQVTM and CDR2 as ANQGSEA. The V gene lost 4 bases and the J gene lost 7 bases, with 13 bases spanning the gap. CDR3 length equals 12 residues. The CDR3 here is CSVVRQGGTQYF. In DNA, the CDR3 is TGCAGCGTTGTAAGGCAGGGAGGGACCCAGTACTTC.

There are a few counts of this clonotype. This rearrangement joins TRBV6-1 to TRBJ2-7; D gene ambiguous. The CDR3 consists of 14 residues. The germline V and J ends were trimmed by 5 bases and 2 bases, with 13 bases remaining between them. CDR1 and CDR2 (germline): MNHNS, SASEGT. The CDR3 sequence: CASSLTDGPYEQYV. The CDR3 nucleotides read TGTGCCAGCAGTCTCACCGACGGCCCCTACGAGCAGTACGTC.

This clonotype was recorded many times. CDR3 DNA: TGTGCCAGCAGCGAGAACACTGAAGCTTTCTTT. This translates into CASSENTEAFF. This sequence joins TRBV7-8 and TRBJ1-1; D unresolved. CDR1 SGHVS and CDR2 FQNEAQ come from the germline V gene. Trimming took off 5 bases at V and 1 base at J, with 2 bases between the two ends. The CDR3 extends over 11 amino acids.

This clonotype was seen more than once but under ten times. V gene TRBV6-5 combines with J gene TRBJ1-2; 8 bases fit TRBD1. V lost 2 bases to trimming and J lost 4 bases; unmatched junction nucleotides: 0. Germline assignment: CDR1 MNHEY and CDR2 SVGAGI. CDR3 length: 13 residues. CDR3 sequence (DNA): TGTGCCAGCAGTTACACAGGGGGCTATGGCTACACCTTC. Encoded protein: CASSYTGGYGYTF.

This clonotype was detected many times. The chain has TRBV7-9 and TRBJ1-1; D is unclear. Germline assignment: CDR1 SEHNR and CDR2 FQNEAQ (reference sequence). Trimming took off 2 bases at V and 0 bases at J, with 7 bases between the two ends. The CDR3 consists of 14 residues. CDR3 loop: CASSLSGVNTEAFF. The CDR3 region has the DNA TGTGCCAGCAGCTTATCAGGAGTGAACACTGAAGCTTTCTTT.

In its sample, this clonotype was seen a few times. A junction boundary mismatches the germline segment, possibly from a read error. This sequence joins TRBV20-1 and TRBJ2-1, with 9 nucleotides matching TRBD2. This CDR3 has 16 residues. Germline V CDR1 and CDR2: DFQATT, SNEGSKA (reference sequence). This CDR3 is CCASPVAGAIYNEQFF. The CDR3 nucleotides are TGCTGTGCTAGTCCGGTAGCGGGAGCCATATACAATGAGCAGTTCTTC.

There are a few counts of this clonotype. This sequence joins TRBV21-1 and TRBJ2-7; the listed D gene, TRBD1, was not tested against the DNA. TRBV21-1 is a pseudogene segment. The CDR3 length is 15 residues. For the CDR3, the DNA is TGTGCCAGCAGCAAATCGAAACAGGTCTCCTACGAGCAGTACGTC. Translated: CASSKSKQVSYEQYV.

At least ten counts were recorded for this clonotype. The chain joins TRBV20-1 to TRBJ2-3, with 9 bases fitting TRBD2. The V segment lost 5 bases and the J segment 6 bases; nucleotides outside the gene matches: 12. The CDR3 covers 15 residues. Looked up from germline, CDR1 is DFQATT and CDR2 is SNEGSKA (reference sequence). Here the CDR3 DNA reads TGCAGTGCTCAGCGGGGGGACCGCCGGGTGGATACGCAGTATTTT. This translates into CSAQRGDRRVDTQYF.

In its sample, this clonotype was seen many times. The gene calls are TRBV4-2 and TRBJ2-1, with 9 bases matching TRBD2. The V segment lost 2 bases and the J segment 4 bases; nucleotides outside the gene matches: 3. This CDR3 has 15 amino acids. CDR1 LGHNA and CDR2 YNFKEQ come from the germline V gene. The CDR3 DNA reads as TGTGCCAGCAGCCAAACTAGCGGGTCTTACAATGAGCAGTTCTTC. Translated, it gives CASSQTSGSYNEQFF.

This clonotype was detected a few times. The chain's CDR3 is CASSAMTRIYEQYV. CDR3 coding DNA: TGTGCCAGCAGCGCCATGACTAGGATCTACGAGCAGTACGTC. V usage is TRBV11-2 and J usage is TRBJ2-7, with D possibly TRBD2 on 6 matching bases. Germline V lookup: CDR1 SGHAT, CDR2 FQNNGV. The CDR3 spans 14 residues. V lost 5 bases, J lost 3 bases, and 14 bases lay in between.

The chain uses TRBV29-1 and TRBJ2-1, with D maybe TRBD1 (6 bases). Germline V CDR1 and CDR2: SQVTM, ANQGSEA. V shed 6 bases and J shed 7 bases, with 10 bases lying between them. The CDR3 runs to 11 residues. CDR3 protein: CSVAQGNEQFF. The CDR3 DNA follows: TGCAGCGTCGCTCAGGGGAATGAGCAGTTCTTC.

This chain joins TRBV7-3 and TRBJ1-1; TRBD1 aligns across 8 bases. CDR3 length: 16 amino acids. Germline CDR1 and CDR2: SGHTA and FQGTGA. The J segment lost 0 bases and the V segment lost 3 bases, leaving 6 bases of the junction unmatched. The CDR3 region is CASSFSDRGLNTEAFF. CDR3 in DNA: TGTGCCAGCAGCTTTTCCGACAGGGGACTGAACACTGAAGCTTTCTTT.

This chain connects TRBV20-1 to TRBJ1-2, with D maybe TRBD1 (5 bases). V was clipped by 4 bases and J by 4 bases, with 10 bases between them. The CDR3 spans 12 residues. The germline CDR1 and CDR2 sequences are DFQATT and SNEGSKA (reference sequence). The CDR3 spells CSAKGRIYGYTF. The CDR3 DNA follows: TGCAGTGCTAAGGGACGGATCTATGGCTACACCTTC.

The sample holds a few counts of this clonotype. The chain has TRBV28 and TRBJ1-5; D remains ambiguous. Germline V gives CDR1 MDHEN, CDR2 SYDVKM. The CDR3 is made up of 12 amino acids. V lost 8 bases and J 4 bases, leaving 9 bases between the germline ends. In DNA form, the CDR3 reads TGTGCCAGCTTTCTCCGTAATCAGCCCCAGCATTTT. Protein product: CASFLRNQPQHF.

V is TRBV5-1 and J is TRBJ2-7, with D possibly being TRBD1 or TRBD2 (5 bases each). This CDR3 contains 15 residues. V shed 4 bases and J shed 1 base, with 15 bases lying between them. Germline V gives CDR1 SGHRS, CDR2 YFSETQ. The CDR3 protein is CASSRMGDPSYEQYF. In nucleotides, the CDR3 is TGCGCCAGCAGCCGAATGGGGGATCCTTCCTACGAGCAGTACTTC.

This clonotype was recorded a few times. The CDR3 DNA is TGTGCCATCGGGGGGCCGACGAACACTGAAGCTTTCTTT. Translation: CAIGGPTNTEAFF. The genes are TRBV10-3 and TRBJ1-1; TRBD1 might be the D (6 bases). Trimming took off 8 bases at V and 1 base at J, with 11 bases between the two ends. The germline V gene has CDR1 ENHRY and CDR2 SYGVKD. The CDR3 length is 13 residues.

This clonotype was detected only a few times. V and J are TRBV4-1 and TRBJ2-7; the match to TRBD1 covers 11 bases. V lost 3 bases, J lost 6 bases, and 4 bases stayed unmatched. The CDR3 is made up of 14 amino acids. The germline CDR1 and CDR2 sequences are MGHRA and YSYEKL. CDR3 in DNA: TGCGCCAGCAGCCAGGGACAGGGGGTAGGCGAGCAGTACGTC. This translates into CASSQGQGVGEQYV.

This clonotype has ten or more counts. The chain employs TRBV9 and TRBJ1-5; D might be TRBD1 (6 bases). V shed 0 bases and J shed 0 bases, with 22 bases lying between them. This CDR3 is built from 20 residues. CDR1 SGDLS and CDR2 YYNGEE come from the germline V gene. CDR3 in DNA: TGTGCCAGCAGCGTAGGTCGGGTGGGACACCATGGCTATAGCAATCAGCCCCAGCATTTT. Amino acids: CASSVGRVGHHGYSNQPQHF.

This clonotype was counted at least ten times. The chain carries TRBV2 and TRBJ2-5; D tentatively fits TRBD1 or TRBD2 (5 bases each). V was clipped by 6 bases and J by 4 bases, with 12 bases between them. Germline V gene sequence: CDR1 SNHLY, CDR2 FYNNEI. This CDR3 is 13 amino acids long. DNA for the CDR3: TGTGCCAGCAGGGTTCCGGGACGAGAGACCCAGTACTTC. Residues: CASRVPGRETQYF.

The chain combines TRBV7-3 with TRBJ2-1; 13 nucleotides align to TRBD2. From germline, CDR1 is SGHTA and CDR2 FQGTGA. The CDR3 sequence is 20 residues long. The J segment lost 6 bases and the V segment lost 5 bases, leaving 19 bases of the junction unmatched. The CDR3 DNA follows: TGTGCCAGCAGCCCTCACGGACTAGCGGGAGCGGGTGAGGTGTTCAATGAGCAGTTCTTC. As protein: CASSPHGLAGAGEVFNEQFF. Complete variable domain (other parts from reference TRBV7-3 and TRBJ2-1): GAGVSQTPSNKVTEKGKYVELRCDPISGHTALYWYRQSLGQGPEFLIYFQGTGAADDSGLPNDRFFAVRPEGSVSTLKIQRTERGDSAVYLCASSPHGLAGAGEVFNEQFFGPGTRLTVL.

This chain connects TRBV18 to TRBJ2-2, with TRBD1 matching over 8 bases. V trimming: 2 bases; J trimming: 7 bases; junction bases outside the gene matches: 9. The CDR3 is 16 residues long. CDR1 is KGHSH and CDR2 is LQKENI in the germline V gene. The chain's CDR3 is CASSPTGQGGGGELFF. DNA for the CDR3: TGTGCCAGCTCACCAACAGGACAGGGTGGAGGCGGGGAGCTGTTTTTT.

The J gene is TRBJ2-3, the V gene TRBV6-1, with D possibly matching TRBD1 (6 bases). V dropped 7 bases and J dropped 0 bases, with 17 bases sitting between them. Germline V lookup: CDR1 MNHNS, CDR2 SASEGT. The CDR3 runs to 16 residues. This chain's CDR3 is CASTVTGPASTDTQYF. The CDR3 nucleotides are TGTGCCAGCACGGTGACAGGTCCTGCAAGCACAGATACGCAGTATTTT.

V and J are TRBV12-3 or TRBV12-4 and TRBJ1-1; D not certain. The length of the CDR3 is 16 residues. Trimming left V 2 bases short and J 4 bases short, with 17 bases between. The CDR3 DNA reads TGTGCCAGCAGTTTACCAGCCGTCATGAGGGTCACTGAAGCTTTCTTT. As protein: CASSLPAVMRVTEAFF.

In its sample, this clonotype was seen a few times. CDR3 sequence (DNA): TGTGCCAGCAGGTCCGGGGACAGGGTGAACACTGAAGCTTTCTTT. Its protein is CASRSGDRVNTEAFF. V is TRBV28 and J is TRBJ1-1; 9 bases align to TRBD1. This CDR3 has 15 residues. V lost 6 bases and J lost 0; bases outside the gene matches: 5. Germline values: CDR1 MDHEN, CDR2 SYDVKM.